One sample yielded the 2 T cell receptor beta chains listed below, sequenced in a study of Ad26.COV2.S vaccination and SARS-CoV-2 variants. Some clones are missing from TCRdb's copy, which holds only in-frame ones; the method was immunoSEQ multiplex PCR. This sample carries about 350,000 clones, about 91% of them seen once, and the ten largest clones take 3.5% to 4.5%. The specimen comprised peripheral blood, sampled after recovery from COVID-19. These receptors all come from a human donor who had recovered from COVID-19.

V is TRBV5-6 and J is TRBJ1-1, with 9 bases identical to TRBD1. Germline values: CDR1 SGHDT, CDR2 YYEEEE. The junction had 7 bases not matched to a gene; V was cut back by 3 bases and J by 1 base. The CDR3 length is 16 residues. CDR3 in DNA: TGTGCCAGCAGCTCCAACAGGGGGCCTAGGAACACTGAAGCTTTCTTT. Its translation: CASSSNRGPRNTEAFF.

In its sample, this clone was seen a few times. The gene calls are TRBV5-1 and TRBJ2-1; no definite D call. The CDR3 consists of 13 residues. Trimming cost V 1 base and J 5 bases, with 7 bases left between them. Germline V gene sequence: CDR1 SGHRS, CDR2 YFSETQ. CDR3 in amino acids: CASSLNTNNEQFF. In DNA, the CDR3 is TGCGCCAGCAGCTTGAACACTAACAATGAGCAGTTCTTC. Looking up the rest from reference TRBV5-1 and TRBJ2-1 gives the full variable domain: KAGVTQTPRYLIKTRGQQVTLSCSPISGHRSVSWYQQTPGQGLQFLFEYFSETQRNKGNFPGRFSGRQFSNSRSEMNVSTLELGDSALYLCASSLNTNNEQFFGPGTRLTVL.